This TCR beta chain was identified during a study of blood T cell repertoires in COVID-19. Background on the study: Donors in the United States, Italy and Spain gave samples during acute or convalescent COVID-19. T cells, B-cell-depleted T cells, or PBMCs supplied cDNA or gDNA.

Assay: immunoSEQ multiplex PCR; the TCRdb copy retains only in-frame clones and omits some. The sample shows around 95,000 clones, over 65% of them seen only once. This clone has more than one count but fewer than ten. Germline lookup yields CDR1 GTSNPN and CDR2 SVGIG (reference sequence). V was clipped by 0 bases and J by 3 bases; unmatched bases: 10. This CDR3 contains 16 residues. The source is a human donor in a cohort sampled during active COVID-19. The V and J genes are TRBV30 and TRBJ2-7; 8 nucleotides align to TRBD2. The sample was peripheral blood. The CDR3 bases are TGTGCCTGGAGTGTACGAGGAGCGGGAGCTAGCTACGAGCAGTACTTC. It is translated as CAWSVRGAGASYEQYF.